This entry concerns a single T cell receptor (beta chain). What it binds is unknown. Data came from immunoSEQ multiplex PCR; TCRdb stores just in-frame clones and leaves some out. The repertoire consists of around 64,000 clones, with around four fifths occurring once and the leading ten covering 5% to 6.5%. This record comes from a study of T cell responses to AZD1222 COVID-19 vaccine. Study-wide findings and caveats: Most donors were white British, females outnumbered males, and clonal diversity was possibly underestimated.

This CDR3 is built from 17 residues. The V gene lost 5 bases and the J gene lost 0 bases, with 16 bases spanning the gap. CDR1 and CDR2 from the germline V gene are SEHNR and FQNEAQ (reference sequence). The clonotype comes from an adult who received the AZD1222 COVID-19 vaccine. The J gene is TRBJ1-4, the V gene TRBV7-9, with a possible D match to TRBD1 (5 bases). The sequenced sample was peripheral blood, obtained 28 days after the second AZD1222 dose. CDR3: CASSPDGGLATNEKLFF. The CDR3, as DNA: TGTGCCAGCAGCCCGGACGGGGGGTTGGCAACTAATGAAAAACTGTTTTTT.